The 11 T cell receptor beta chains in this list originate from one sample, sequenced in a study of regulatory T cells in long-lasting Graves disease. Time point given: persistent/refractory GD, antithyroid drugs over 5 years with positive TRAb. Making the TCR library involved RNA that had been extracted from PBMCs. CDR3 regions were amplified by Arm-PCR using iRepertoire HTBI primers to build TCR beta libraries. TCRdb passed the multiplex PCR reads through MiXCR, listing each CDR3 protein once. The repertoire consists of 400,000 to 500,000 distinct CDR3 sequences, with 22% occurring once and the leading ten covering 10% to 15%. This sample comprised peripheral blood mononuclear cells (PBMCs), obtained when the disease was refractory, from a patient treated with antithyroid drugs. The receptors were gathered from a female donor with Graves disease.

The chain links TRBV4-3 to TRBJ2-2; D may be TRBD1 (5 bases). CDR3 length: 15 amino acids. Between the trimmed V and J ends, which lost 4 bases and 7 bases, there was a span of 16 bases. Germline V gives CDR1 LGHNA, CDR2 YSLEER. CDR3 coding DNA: TGCGCCAGCAGCCGCCGAAGGGGATTAGGCGGGGAGCTGTTTTTT. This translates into CASSRRRGLGGELFF.

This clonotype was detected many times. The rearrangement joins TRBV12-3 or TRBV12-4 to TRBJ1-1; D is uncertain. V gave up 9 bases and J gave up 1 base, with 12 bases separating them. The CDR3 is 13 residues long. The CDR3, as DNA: TGTGCCAGTAACCCCCAGGAGAACACTGAAGCTTTCTTT. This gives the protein CASNPQENTEAFF.

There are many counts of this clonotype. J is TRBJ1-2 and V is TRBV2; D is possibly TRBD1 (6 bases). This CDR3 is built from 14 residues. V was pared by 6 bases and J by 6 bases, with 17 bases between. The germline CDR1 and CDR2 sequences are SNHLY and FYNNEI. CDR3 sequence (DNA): TGTGCCAGCAGAGGACAGTCGGGAGAGAATGGCTACACCTTC. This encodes CASRGQSGENGYTF.

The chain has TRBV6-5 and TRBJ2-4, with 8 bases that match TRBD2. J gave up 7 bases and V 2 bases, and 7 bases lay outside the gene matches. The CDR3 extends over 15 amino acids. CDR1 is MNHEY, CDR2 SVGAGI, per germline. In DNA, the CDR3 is TGTGCCAGCAGTTACGTGCGGGGGGCTGGGAACATTCAGTACTTC. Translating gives CASSYVRGAGNIQYF.

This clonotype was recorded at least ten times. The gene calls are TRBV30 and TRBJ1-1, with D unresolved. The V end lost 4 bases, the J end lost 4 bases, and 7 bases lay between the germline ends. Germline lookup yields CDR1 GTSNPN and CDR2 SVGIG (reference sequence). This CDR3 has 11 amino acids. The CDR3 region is CAWTSVTEAFF. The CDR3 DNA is TGTGCCTGGACGTCAGTCACTGAAGCTTTCTTT.

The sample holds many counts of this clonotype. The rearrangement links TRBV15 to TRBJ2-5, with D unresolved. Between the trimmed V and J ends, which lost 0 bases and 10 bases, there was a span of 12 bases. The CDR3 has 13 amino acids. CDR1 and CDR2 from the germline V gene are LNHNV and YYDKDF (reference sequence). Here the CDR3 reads CATSRDGGSDQYF. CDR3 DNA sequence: TGTGCCACCAGCAGAGATGGTGGGTCGGACCAGTACTTC. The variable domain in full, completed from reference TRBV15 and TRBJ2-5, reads DAMVIQNPRYQVTQFGKPVTLSCSQTLNHNVMYWYQQKSSQAPKLLFHYYDKDFNNEADTPDNFQSRRPNTSFCFLDIRSPGLGDTAMYLCATSRDGGSDQYFGPGTRLLVL.

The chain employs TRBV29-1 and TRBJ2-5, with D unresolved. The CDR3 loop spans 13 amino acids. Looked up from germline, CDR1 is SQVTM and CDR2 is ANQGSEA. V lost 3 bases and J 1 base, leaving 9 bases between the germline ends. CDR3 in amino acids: CSVEVTVQETQYF. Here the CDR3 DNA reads TGCAGCGTTGAGGTTACGGTCCAAGAGACCCAGTACTTC.

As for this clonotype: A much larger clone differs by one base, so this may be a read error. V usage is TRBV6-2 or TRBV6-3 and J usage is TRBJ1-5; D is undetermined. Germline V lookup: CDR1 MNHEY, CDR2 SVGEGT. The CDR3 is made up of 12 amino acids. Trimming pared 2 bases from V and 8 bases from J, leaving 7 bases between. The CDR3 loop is CASSYAPEPQHF. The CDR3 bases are TGTGCCAGCAGTTACGCGCCGGAGCCCCAGCATTTT.

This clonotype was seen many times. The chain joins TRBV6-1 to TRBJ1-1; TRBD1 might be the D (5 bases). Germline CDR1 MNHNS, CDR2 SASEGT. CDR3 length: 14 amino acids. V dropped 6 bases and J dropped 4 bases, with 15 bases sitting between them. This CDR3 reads CASRGAGGGTEAFF. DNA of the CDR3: TGTGCCAGCAGAGGAGCCGGGGGTGGCACTGAAGCTTTCTTT.

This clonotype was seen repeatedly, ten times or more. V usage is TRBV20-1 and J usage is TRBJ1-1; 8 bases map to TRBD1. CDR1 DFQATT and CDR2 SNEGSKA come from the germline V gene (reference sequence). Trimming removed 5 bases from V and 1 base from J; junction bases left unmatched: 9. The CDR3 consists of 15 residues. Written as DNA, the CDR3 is TGCAGTGCTGATAAAACCGGGACAGGGAACACTGAAGCTTTCTTT. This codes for CSADKTGTGNTEAFF.

The CDR3 sequence: CASSSAGGPNTEAFF. CDR3 bases: TGTGCCAGCAGCTCCGCAGGGGGCCCTAACACTGAAGCTTTCTTT. The rearrangement joins TRBV6-2 or TRBV6-3 to TRBJ1-1, with 8 nucleotides matching TRBD1. This CDR3 has 15 residues. The V gene's germline CDR1 is MNHEY and CDR2 SVGEGT. After removal of 6 bases from V and 2 bases from J, the junction contained 8 bases not matched to a gene.